Presented here are 4 T cell receptor beta chains from one specimen sequenced in a study of blood T cells in healthy people across ages (dated by TCRdb to between 2014 and 2017). The library was obtained by 5' RACE. The listed sequencing device is Illumina HiSeq 2500. A second PCR of roughly 6 to 12 cycles was run with a J-beta primer mix and a sample-barcoded 5' primer. TCRdb reprocessed the public reads (quality trimming at Q25 with fastp, clone calling with MiXCR) and kept in-frame beta chains. A single entry per CDR3 protein holds the most common genes and DNA from its merged rows. Present in this sample are over 950,000 distinct CDR3 sequences, about 51% of which were seen just once. The ten top clones hold 20% to 25% of the sample. Specimen: blood. The receptor set was obtained from a woman between 55 and 75 years old in good health.

A few counts support this clonotype. The chain couples TRBV7-2 to TRBJ2-6; no clear D. CDR3 size: 13 residues. Per germline, CDR1 SGHTA and CDR2 FQGNSA. Trimming removed 9 bases at V and 2 bases at J, with 8 bases between. CDR3 nucleotides: TGTGCCAGAGCAGTCACTGGGGCCAACGTCCTGACTTTC. Protein: CARAVTGANVLTF.

The chain employs TRBV29-1 and TRBJ2-3; tentative D call: TRBD2 (6 bases). Germline loops: CDR1 SQVTM, CDR2 ANQGSEA. The CDR3 runs to 13 residues. Trimming took 5 bases from V and 5 from J, leaving 14 bases between them. Here the CDR3 reads CSVSLTGVDTQYF. DNA for the CDR3: TGCAGCGTTTCCCTAACGGGGGTAGATACGCAGTATTTT.

The chain recombines TRBV20-1 with TRBJ1-1; no firm D call. Trimming took off 6 bases at V and 0 bases at J, with 8 bases between the two ends. The CDR3 runs 12 residues. The germline V gene encodes CDR1 DFQATT and CDR2 SNEGSKA (reference sequence). The CDR3 DNA reads TGCAGTGCCCTCTTAGTGAACACTGAAGCTTTCTTT. Its translation: CSALLVNTEAFF.

The V call is TRBV9, the J call TRBJ1-4; D is undetermined. CDR3 length: 16 amino acids. The V end lost 3 bases, the J end lost 0 bases, and 12 bases lay between the germline ends. Germline-derived CDR1 and CDR2 are SGDLS and YYNGEE. The CDR3 nucleotides are TGTGCCAGCAGCGACCGGGAGGATGCAACTAATGAAAAACTGTTTTTT. It translates to CASSDREDATNEKLFF.